Each of the 29 T cell receptor beta chains below was sequenced from the same sample in a study of post-analysis software for immune sequencing data. Study findings and constraints: With TRBV5-6, TRBV5-1 and TRBV20-1 included, about five TRBV segments were more frequent in patients than in controls.

Every TCR beta cDNA library bore unique molecular identifiers. Each CDR3 protein gets one entry after TCRdb re-called the PCR reads with MiXCR. The data hold just over 250,000 distinct CDR3 sequences, with approximately 34% observed a single time. These receptors' targets are unknown. Source material: blood. The receptors derive from a girl aged 10 to 17 with multiple sclerosis.

This clonotype was counted a few times. The gene calls are TRBV2 and TRBJ1-5; D might be TRBD1 (6 bases). CDR3 length equals 13 residues. V lost 7 bases, J lost 7 bases, and 14 bases lay in between. Germline CDR1 is SNHLY and CDR2 is FYNNEI. The CDR3 here is CASTQGQSQPQHF. The CDR3 DNA follows: TGTGCCAGCACCCAGGGACAATCCCAGCCCCAGCATTTT.

J is TRBJ2-5 and V is TRBV21-1; the table's D call, TRBD1, has no DNA check behind it. TRBV21-1 is assigned pseudogene status. The CDR3 contains 16 residues. The CDR3 sequence is CASSPWWTGGEETQYF. In DNA form, the CDR3 reads TGTGCCAGCAGCCCTTGGTGGACAGGGGGCGAAGAGACCCAGTACTTC.

This clonotype was detected ten times or more. The rearrangement joins TRBV15 to TRBJ2-5, with D uncertain. This CDR3 spans 13 amino acids. Between the trimmed V and J ends, which lost 0 bases and 5 bases, there was a span of 7 bases. Per the germline V gene, CDR1 is LNHNV and CDR2 is YYDKDF (reference sequence). The chain's CDR3 is CATSRDLGETQYF. The CDR3 nucleotides are TGTGCCACCAGCAGAGATCTAGGGGAGACCCAGTACTTC.

As concerns this clonotype: This could be a read error, since a much larger clone is one nucleotide away. This chain links TRBV27 with TRBJ2-3; no reliable D call. The length of the CDR3 is 14 residues. Germline CDR1 and CDR2: MNHEY and SMNVEV (reference sequence). This chain's CDR3 is CASSVSTLTDTQYF. The CDR3 DNA follows: TGTGCCAGCAGTGTATCTACTCTCACAGATACGCAGTATTTT.

This clonotype showed up many times. The rearrangement joins TRBV12-3 or TRBV12-4 to TRBJ2-3, with TRBD2 matching 11 bases. The ends lost 3 bases at V and 1 base at J; junction bases unmatched: 3. The CDR3 contains 16 residues. Here the CDR3 reads CASSLTSGAGTDTQYF. The CDR3 coding sequence is TGTGCCAGCAGTTTGACTAGCGGGGCTGGCACAGATACGCAGTATTTT.

The table lists this clonotype with a few counts. The J gene is TRBJ1-5, the V gene TRBV2, with D possibly matching TRBD1 (5 bases). Germline CDR1 reads SNHLY; CDR2 reads FYNNEI. This CDR3 has 17 amino acids. V was shortened by 8 bases and J by 0 bases, with 20 bases between the two germline ends. The chain's CDR3 is CASDGRSGTDSNQPQHF. CDR3 sequence (DNA): TGTGCCAGCGACGGCCGCTCCGGGACGGATAGCAATCAGCCCCAGCATTTT. The variable domain in full, with the rest retrieved from reference TRBV2 and TRBJ1-5, is EPEVTQTPSHQVTQMGQEVILRCVPISNHLYFYWYRQILGQKVEFLVSFYNNEISEKSEIFDDQFSVERPDGSNFTLKIRSTKLEDSAMYFCASDGRSGTDSNQPQHFGDGTRLSIL.

Concerning this clonotype itself: A much more abundant neighbour one base away suggests this may be a read error. The rearrangement links TRBV7-2 to TRBJ2-3, with 7 bases that match TRBD2. The V and J ends lost 5 bases and 3 bases, in that order; junction bases with no gene match: 11. Germline-derived CDR1 and CDR2 are SGHTA and FQGNSA. This CDR3 region has 16 residues. This chain's CDR3 is CTSSTGLVARTDTQYF. The CDR3 DNA sequence: TGTACCAGCAGCACAGGACTAGTGGCGAGGACAGATACGCAGTATTTT.

The V and J genes are TRBV7-2 and TRBJ2-3; 12 bases are shared with TRBD2. With V trimmed by 5 bases and J by 7 bases, 4 bases remained unmatched. Germline CDR1 is SGHTA and CDR2 is FQGNSA. The CDR3 spans 14 residues. CDR3 nucleotide sequence: TGTGCCAGCAGCACCGGACTAGCGGGGAATACGCAGTATTTT. This encodes CASSTGLAGNTQYF. Drawing the rest from reference TRBV7-2 and TRBJ2-3, the complete variable domain is GAGVSQSPSNKVTEKGKDVELRCDPISGHTALYWYRQSLGQGLEFLIYFQGNSAPDKSGLPSDRFSAERTGGSVSTLTIQRTQQEDSAVYLCASSTGLAGNTQYFGPGTRLTVL.

This chain connects TRBV20-1 to TRBJ2-4, with 10 bases lining up with TRBD1. The DNA end lines up better with TRBJ2-7; the J call may be wrong. Per germline, CDR1 DFQATT and CDR2 SNEGSKA (reference sequence). The CDR3 is 12 residues long. In DNA form, the CDR3 reads TGCAGTGCTGGGACAGGGGACTACGAGCAGTACTTC. Translation: CSAGTGDYEQYF.

V is TRBV5-1 and J is TRBJ2-3; 12 bases align to TRBD1. V was clipped by 5 bases and J by 2 bases; unmatched bases: 12. The length of the CDR3 is 18 residues. Germline CDR1 reads SGHRS; CDR2 reads YFSETQ. The CDR3 DNA reads TGCGCCAGCAGGCGGGACAGGGGGCGCGCGGGGCACACAGATACGCAGTATTTT. Translation: CASRRDRGRAGHTDTQYF. The whole variable domain, remainder taken from reference TRBV5-1 and TRBJ2-3, is KAGVTQTPRYLIKTRGQQVTLSCSPISGHRSVSWYQQTPGQGLQFLFEYFSETQRNKGNFPGRFSGRQFSNSRSEMNVSTLELGDSALYLCASRRDRGRAGHTDTQYFGPGTRLTVL.

The chain links TRBV12-3 or TRBV12-4 to TRBJ1-2, with D uncertain. V was trimmed by 5 bases and J by 4 bases, leaving 14 bases between them. The CDR3 runs 14 residues. This chain's CDR3 is CASSIRRAVYGYTF. The CDR3 DNA reads TGTGCCAGCAGTATACGACGGGCGGTCTATGGCTACACCTTC.

The chain has TRBV6-2 or TRBV6-3 and TRBJ2-4; maybe TRBD1 (5 bases). The CDR3 totals 15 residues. Trimming pared 2 bases from V and 9 bases from J, leaving 17 bases between. Per the germline V gene, CDR1 is MNHEY and CDR2 is SVGEGT. CDR3 in DNA: TGTGCCAGCAGTTACCTTGCAGGGTTAGGCGGCATTCAGTACTTC. It specifies CASSYLAGLGGIQYF.

As for this clonotype: This may be a read error, as it is one base from a much larger clone. The chain couples TRBV11-2 to TRBJ2-1; maybe TRBD1 (6 bases). The end of the DNA aligns better with TRBJ2-7, so the J call may be wrong. CDR3 length: 14 amino acids. Germline loops: CDR1 SGHAT, CDR2 FQNNGV. The CDR3 loop is CASSSSDSYNEQYF. CDR3 bases: TGTGCCAGCAGCTCCTCGGACAGCTACAATGAGCAGTACTTC.

In this sample, this clonotype turned up a few times. The chain joins TRBV3-1 to TRBJ1-1; no clear D. The V and J ends lost 1 base and 1 base respectively, with 13 bases between them. Per the germline V gene, CDR1 is LGHDT and CDR2 is YNNKEL (reference sequence). The CDR3 length is 16 residues. Written as DNA, the CDR3 is TGTGCCAGCAGCCAAGTCGGCTCGGGTACGAACACTGAAGCTTTCTTT. It specifies CASSQVGSGTNTEAFF.

The table lists this clonotype with a few counts. This rearrangement joins TRBV28 to TRBJ1-4; D gene ambiguous. V was cut by 8 bases and J by 5 bases, with 12 bases left in between. CDR1 is MDHEN, CDR2 SYDVKM, per germline. The CDR3 runs 13 residues. CDR3 nucleotide sequence: TGTGCCAGCTTCCGGACCTTAAATGAAAAACTGTTTTTT. This sequence encodes CASFRTLNEKLFF.

A note on this clonotype: Given a much more abundant clone one base away, this may be a read error. The chain joins TRBV28 to TRBJ1-5, with a weak D call TRBD1 (5 bases). The CDR3 runs 13 residues. Germline CDR1 reads MDHEN; CDR2 reads SYDVKM. Trimming took 2 bases from V and 7 from J, leaving 9 bases between them. Here the CDR3 reads CASSLRGKQPQHF. The CDR3 coding sequence is TGTGCCAGCAGTTTACGGGGGAAGCAGCCCCAGCATTTT.

This clonotype was observed many times. V is TRBV20-1 and J is TRBJ2-3; 13 nucleotides match TRBD2. V gave up 5 bases and J gave up 2 bases; unmatched junction bases: 7. Looked up from germline, CDR1 is DFQATT and CDR2 is SNEGSKA (reference sequence). This CDR3 is built from 16 residues. CDR3 sequence: CSAPRTSGGPTDTQYF. The DNA for the CDR3 is TGCAGTGCTCCTAGGACTAGCGGGGGCCCCACAGATACGCAGTATTTT.

This clonotype was counted a few times. The germline gene is not matched at one end of the junction; a read error may be the cause. The genes are TRBV4-2 and TRBJ1-2; tentatively, D is TRBD1 (6 bases). Per germline, CDR1 LGHNA and CDR2 YNFKEQ. The CDR3 is made up of 14 amino acids. The CDR3 nucleotides read TGTGCCGGCAGCCCAGACGACAGGAACTATGGCTACACCTTC. Translating gives CAGSPDDRNYGYTF.

This clonotype was seen a handful of times. A read error may explain this, as a much larger clone is one base away. The chain is built from TRBV7-8 and TRBJ2-1, with 8 bases aligning to TRBD1. The CDR3 totals 15 residues. Germline CDR1 is SGHVS and CDR2 is FQNEAQ. CDR3 sequence: CAISSGQGRSNEQFF. The CDR3 DNA sequence: TGTGCCATCAGCTCTGGACAGGGAAGGTCCAATGAGCAGTTCTTC.

The sample holds many counts of this clonotype. The V call is TRBV9, the J call TRBJ2-1; possible D gene TRBD1, 6 bases. The V end lost 2 bases, the J end lost 9 bases, and 24 bases lay between the germline ends. This CDR3 comprises 17 residues. CDR1 is SGDLS, CDR2 YYNGEE, per germline. The CDR3 DNA reads as TGTGCCAGCAGCGTTGGGACCACAGGGCTCTCCGGAGGTGAGCAGTTCTTC. This translates into CASSVGTTGLSGGEQFF.

This rearrangement joins TRBV5-1 to TRBJ2-5, with 7 bases that match TRBD2. Matching the DNA end better, TRBJ2-7 makes the J call doubtful. The germline V gene has CDR1 SGHRS and CDR2 YFSETQ. This CDR3 has 17 amino acids. The CDR3 region has the DNA TGCGCCAGCAGCCGCACCGCTAGCGGAACAACCATCTACGAGCAGTACTTC. Translation: CASSRTASGTTIYEQYF.

This clonotype was recorded a few times. CDR3 protein: CASSFPGQGADSSYNEQFF. For the CDR3, the DNA is TGCGCCAGCAGCTTCCCGGGACAGGGGGCGGATAGCTCCTACAATGAGCAGTTCTTC. The V call is TRBV5-1, the J call TRBJ2-1; 12 nucleotides align to TRBD1. Trimming took 2 bases from V and 0 from J; bases not matched to a gene: 9. In germline, CDR1 is SGHRS, CDR2 YFSETQ. The CDR3 runs to 19 residues.

In its sample, this clonotype was seen once. A read error is possible here, since a much larger clone lies one base away. The rearrangement uses TRBV12-3 or TRBV12-4 and TRBJ2-2, with D possibly matching TRBD2 (5 bases). The length of the CDR3 is 12 residues. The CDR3 loop is CASSLFSGERFF. The DNA of the CDR3 is TGTGCCAGCAGTTTATTTTCCGGGGAGCGGTTTTTT.

This clonotype has ten or more counts. The chain joins TRBV28 to TRBJ1-2, with a tentative D call TRBD1 (6 bases). Trimming cost V 5 bases and J 10 bases, with 11 bases left between them. The CDR3 contains 11 residues. CDR1 and CDR2 from the germline V gene are MDHEN and SYDVKM. The CDR3, as DNA: TGTGCCAGCAGTCCAGGGGCCTACTACACCTTC. It encodes CASSPGAYYTF.

This clonotype was seen a few times. This chain uses TRBV30 with TRBJ2-7; D uncertain. The CDR3 has 11 residues. The V gene's germline CDR1 is GTSNPN and CDR2 SVGIG (reference sequence). V was clipped by 4 bases and J by 0 bases, with 4 bases between them. In DNA form, the CDR3 reads TGTGCCTGGACAGACTCCTACGAGCAGTACTTC. Its translation: CAWTDSYEQYF.

This clonotype was seen many times. The J gene is TRBJ2-7, the V gene TRBV6-2 or TRBV6-3; D unresolved. The CDR3 length is 15 residues. Germline V gene sequence: CDR1 MNHEY, CDR2 SVGEGT. Trimming removed 6 bases at V and 3 bases at J, with 18 bases between. The DNA of the CDR3 is TGTGCCAGCAGCGATCCAGGACGGGCGATCTACGAGCAGTACTTC. It is translated as CASSDPGRAIYEQYF.

This clonotype was seen ten or more times. The CDR3 nucleotides are TGTGCCAGCAGTTTAAGCAGGAGAATGAACACTGAAGCTTTCTTT. Protein product: CASSLSRRMNTEAFF. This rearrangement joins TRBV12-3 or TRBV12-4 to TRBJ1-1; D gene uncertain. Trimming removed 2 bases from V and 0 bases from J, with 10 bases in between. The CDR3 runs 15 residues.

With respect to this clonotype: Given a much more abundant clone one base away, this may be a read error. The chain employs TRBV7-8 and TRBJ2-5; tentatively, D is TRBD1 (6 bases). Germline assignment: CDR1 SGHVS and CDR2 FQNEAQ. The CDR3 length is 15 residues. With 4 bases removed from V and 11 bases from J, the gap between germline ends came to 23 bases. The CDR3 nucleotides are TGTGCCAGCAGCTATTGGCCTGTAAGGGGGAATGAGCAGTACTTC. Residues: CASSYWPVRGNEQYF.

A note on this clonotype: This may come from a read error, since a much larger clone is one base off. The rearrangement joins TRBV5-1 to TRBJ2-1, with 12 bases that match TRBD2. The CDR3 totals 19 residues. Germline CDR1 reads SGHRS; CDR2 reads YFSETQ. CDR3 nucleotide sequence: TGCGTCAGCAGCTTGGATGGCCGGGGGCTAGCGGGAGGGCCGGTTGAGCAGTTCTTC. This encodes CVSSLDGRGLAGGPVEQFF.